One sample yielded the 23 T cell receptor beta chains listed below, sequenced in a study of early T cells in non-severe SARS-CoV-2 infection. TCRdb reprocessed the 5' RACE reads via MiXCR and lists one record per CDR3 protein. The data hold more than 70,000 distinct CDR3 sequences, with about 13% observed a single time. What was sequenced was whole blood. The receptors derive from an adult who was a healthcare worker with PCR-confirmed SARS-CoV-2 infection or an uninfected control (not recorded which).

This chain links TRBV7-9 with TRBJ2-2; D may match TRBD1 or TRBD2 (6 bases each). Trimming took off 3 bases at V and 3 bases at J, with 8 bases between the two ends. Germline V gene data show CDR1 as SEHNR and CDR2 as FQNEAQ (reference sequence). The CDR3 extends over 14 amino acids. The CDR3 here is CASSFGGHTGELFF. As DNA, the CDR3 is TGTGCCAGCAGCTTTGGGGGGCACACCGGGGAGCTGTTTTTT.

This clonotype was observed at least ten times. The chain has TRBV5-1 and TRBJ2-7, with 9 bases identical to TRBD1. This CDR3 region has 14 residues. The germline V gene has CDR1 SGHRS and CDR2 YFSETQ. V lost 2 bases and J lost 5; bases outside the gene matches: 5. The CDR3 DNA is TGCGCCAGCAGCTTTAGACAGGGGGTCGACGAGCAGTACTTC. Translation: CASSFRQGVDEQYF.

The chain combines TRBV6-1 with TRBJ2-3; 7 bases agree with TRBD1. CDR3 length: 14 residues. With V trimmed by 8 bases and J by 2 bases, 7 bases remained unmatched. Germline-derived CDR1 and CDR2 are MNHNS and SASEGT. In DNA, the CDR3 is TGTGCCAGCCACCGGGACAGTCTCACAGATACGCAGTATTTT. As protein: CASHRDSLTDTQYF.

This clonotype showed up many times. The J gene is TRBJ2-1, the V gene TRBV11-2; tentative D call: TRBD1 (5 bases). Trimming shortened V by 6 bases and J by 5 bases, and 14 bases separated the two germline ends. Germline V gene lookup returns CDR1 SGHAT and CDR2 FQNNGV. This CDR3 region has 14 residues. This chain's CDR3 is CASRDTKGNNEQFF. The CDR3 nucleotides are TGTGCCAGCAGGGATACCAAGGGGAACAATGAGCAGTTCTTC.

This clonotype was picked up a small number of times. The rearrangement links TRBV20-1 to TRBJ1-2, with 7 bases aligning to TRBD1. This CDR3 spans 14 amino acids. Germline V CDR1 and CDR2: DFQATT, SNEGSKA (reference sequence). The V gene end was trimmed by 3 bases and the J gene end by 8 bases; junction bases not matched to a gene: 12. The chain's CDR3 is CSASRLDRIGGYTF. The CDR3 nucleotides are TGCAGTGCTAGTCGCCTGGACAGGATCGGCGGCTACACCTTC.

This clonotype occurred a few times. The J gene is TRBJ2-3, the V gene TRBV7-6, with D perhaps assigned TRBD1 or TRBD2 (5 bases each). From germline, CDR1 is SGHVS and CDR2 FNYEAQ. The V end lost 4 bases, the J end lost 0 bases, and 17 bases lay between the germline ends. This CDR3 comprises 17 residues. The CDR3 sequence: CASSSTGTIHSTDTQYF. Here the CDR3 DNA reads TGTGCCAGCAGCTCCACCGGGACCATACATAGCACAGATACGCAGTATTTT.

This clonotype is categorized as medium-sized. V gene TRBV5-1 combines with J gene TRBJ2-3; 11 nucleotides align to TRBD2. The CDR3 runs 18 residues. Per the germline V gene, CDR1 is SGHRS and CDR2 is YFSETQ. Unmatched junction bases numbered 12, after V lost 4 bases and J lost 2 bases. CDR3 nucleotides: TGCGCCAGCAGCCTGAGACTAGCGGGAAGGTTTTACACAGATACGCAGTATTTT. It encodes CASSLRLAGRFYTDTQYF.

The J gene is TRBJ2-1, the V gene TRBV19; 8 nucleotides align to TRBD1. Germline V gene data show CDR1 as LNHDA and CDR2 as SQIVND (reference sequence). V was clipped by 5 bases and J by 8 bases; unmatched bases: 23. The CDR3 has 19 amino acids. As DNA, the CDR3 is TGTGCCAGTAGTGAGGGTTCCGGCGGCGGGGCAGGGGGCAAGCATGAGCAGTTCTTC. It encodes CASSEGSGGGAGGKHEQFF.

This chain uses TRBV28 with TRBJ2-7; no clear D gene. CDR3 size: 12 residues. Per the germline V gene, CDR1 is MDHEN and CDR2 is SYDVKM. Trimming took 6 bases from V and 4 from J, leaving 10 bases between them. CDR3 sequence: CASSPPGYEQYF. In nucleotides, the CDR3 is TGTGCCAGCAGCCCCCCCGGATACGAGCAGTACTTC.

The genes are TRBV7-6 and TRBJ2-7; no firm D call. The CDR3 extends over 13 amino acids. V was trimmed by 5 bases and J by 4 bases, leaving 12 bases between them. In germline, CDR1 is SGHVS, CDR2 FNYEAQ. DNA for the CDR3: TGTGCCAGCAGCGCCAGCCCGTCGTACGAGCAGTACTTC. This gives the protein CASSASPSYEQYF. Looking up the rest from reference TRBV7-6 and TRBJ2-7 gives the full variable domain: GAGVSQSPRYKVTKRGQDVALRCDPISGHVSLYWYRQALGQGPEFLTYFNYEAQQDKSGLPNDRFSAERPEGSISTLTIQRTEQRDSAMYRCASSASPSYEQYFGPGTRLTVT.

The chain is built from TRBV20-1 and TRBJ1-5, with D tentatively TRBD1 (5 bases). V gave up 3 bases and J gave up 9 bases, with 12 bases separating them. The CDR3 is 12 amino acids. CDR1 is DFQATT and CDR2 is SNEGSKA in the germline V gene (reference sequence). CDR3 DNA: TGCAGTGCTAGCACCGGGGGAACGCCCCAGCATTTT. It codes for CSASTGGTPQHF.

This clonotype has more than one count but fewer than ten. The chain uses TRBV27 and TRBJ1-2; 7 positions match TRBD1. Germline CDR1 is MNHEY and CDR2 is SMNVEV (reference sequence). Losses at the gene ends were 6 bases for V and 4 bases for J; bases not matched to a gene: 14. The CDR3 has 16 amino acids. The CDR3 DNA reads as TGTGCCAGCAGCCCAATGAGGCAGGGGGTTGCCTATGGCTACACCTTC. This gives the protein CASSPMRQGVAYGYTF.

The chain recombines TRBV20-1 with TRBJ1-4, with D possibly matching TRBD1 (5 bases). The CDR3 is 14 amino acids. Germline CDR1 and CDR2: DFQATT and SNEGSKA (reference sequence). The V and J ends lost 3 bases and 4 bases respectively, with 12 bases between them. In DNA, the CDR3 is TGCAGTGCTAGGAGGTCAGGGATTAATGAAAAACTGTTTTTT. It codes for CSARRSGINEKLFF.

V usage is TRBV2 and J usage is TRBJ1-1; unclear D gene. Trimming pared 3 bases from V and 4 bases from J, leaving 12 bases between. The V gene's germline CDR1 is SNHLY and CDR2 FYNNEI. The length of the CDR3 is 14 residues. The CDR3 nucleotides are TGTGCCAGCAGTGATGGGTTGGCGGTCACTGAAGCTTTCTTT. It codes for CASSDGLAVTEAFF.

This clonotype occurred a few times. The chain has TRBV25-1 and TRBJ2-5; 9 bases fit TRBD1. Germline V gene sequence: CDR1 MGHDK, CDR2 SYGVNS. The J segment lost 5 bases and the V segment lost 4 bases, leaving 8 bases of the junction unmatched. CDR3 length: 15 amino acids. The CDR3 spells CASSAWTGEGETQYF. Written as DNA, the CDR3 is TGTGCCAGCAGTGCATGGACAGGGGAAGGGGAGACCCAGTACTTC.

There are many counts of this clonotype. The rearrangement links TRBV29-1 to TRBJ2-1; possibly TRBD1 for D (6 bases). This CDR3 is built from 12 residues. CDR1 is SQVTM and CDR2 is ANQGSEA in the germline V gene. The V and J ends lost 7 bases and 4 bases respectively, with 11 bases between them. The CDR3 nucleotides are TGCAGCGGTCGGACAGCTTACAATGAGCAGTTCTTC. Protein sequence: CSGRTAYNEQFF.

Comment on this clonotype: One end of the junction is discordant with germline, which a read error may explain. The gene calls are TRBV11-2 and TRBJ2-7; possible D gene TRBD1, 5 bases. The length of the CDR3 is 12 residues. The germline gives CDR1 SGHAT, CDR2 FQNNGV. The CDR3 nucleotides are TGTGCCAGCAGCGTAGACAGCCGTATTGTGTACTTC. Its translation is CASSVDSRIVYF.

The chain employs TRBV29-1 and TRBJ2-3; 7 bases agree with TRBD2. V was pared by 4 bases and J by 2 bases, with 6 bases of the junction left unmatched. Germline V lookup: CDR1 SQVTM, CDR2 ANQGSEA. There are 14 residues in the CDR3. CDR3 in DNA: TGCAGCGTTGCAGGACTAGAGCACACAGATACGCAGTATTTT. Translated, it gives CSVAGLEHTDTQYF.

V usage is TRBV5-1 and J usage is TRBJ2-2; D unresolved. Deletions cut 0 bases from V and 4 bases from J, with 4 bases between. This CDR3 contains 13 residues. The germline CDR1 and CDR2 sequences are SGHRS and YFSETQ. The chain's CDR3 is CASSLELTGELFF. CDR3 DNA: TGCGCCAGCAGCTTGGAGCTCACCGGGGAGCTGTTTTTT.

The chain recombines TRBV13 with TRBJ1-2; the match to TRBD1 covers 7 bases. This CDR3 comprises 16 residues. CDR1 is PRHDT, CDR2 FYEKMQ, per germline (reference sequence). Trimming at V came to 6 bases and at J to 4 bases, leaving 14 bases not matched to a gene. CDR3 bases: TGTGCCAGCAGTCCCGCGGGGGTACAGGGGAGCTATGGCTACACCTTC. Translation gives CASSPAGVQGSYGYTF.

This clonotype occurred a few times. This chain connects TRBV18 to TRBJ2-1; possible D gene TRBD1, 6 bases. The CDR3 spans 14 residues. V was shortened by 6 bases and J by 6 bases, with 15 bases between the two germline ends. Germline V gene data show CDR1 as KGHSH and CDR2 as LQKENI. The CDR3 nucleotides read TGTGCCAGCTCCCAACTCGGGACAAGCAATGAGCAGTTCTTC. This gives the protein CASSQLGTSNEQFF.

The V gene is TRBV25-1, the J gene TRBJ2-1; no firm D call. The CDR3 covers 12 residues. Trimming took off 3 bases at V and 5 bases at J, with 5 bases between the two ends. Germline lookup yields CDR1 MGHDK and CDR2 SYGVNS. CDR3 nucleotide sequence: TGTGCCAGCAGTGAGAGAAACAATGAGCAGTTCTTC. Protein: CASSERNNEQFF.

This chain uses TRBV20-1 with TRBJ2-7; 8 bases fit TRBD1. CDR1 and CDR2 from the germline V gene are DFQATT and SNEGSKA (reference sequence). The CDR3 loop spans 14 amino acids. V shed 6 bases, J shed 1 base, and the junction held 8 bases outside the gene matches. CDR3 DNA: TGCAGTGCAAAAAACCGACAGGGGTCCTACGAGCAGTACTTC. It specifies CSAKNRQGSYEQYF.